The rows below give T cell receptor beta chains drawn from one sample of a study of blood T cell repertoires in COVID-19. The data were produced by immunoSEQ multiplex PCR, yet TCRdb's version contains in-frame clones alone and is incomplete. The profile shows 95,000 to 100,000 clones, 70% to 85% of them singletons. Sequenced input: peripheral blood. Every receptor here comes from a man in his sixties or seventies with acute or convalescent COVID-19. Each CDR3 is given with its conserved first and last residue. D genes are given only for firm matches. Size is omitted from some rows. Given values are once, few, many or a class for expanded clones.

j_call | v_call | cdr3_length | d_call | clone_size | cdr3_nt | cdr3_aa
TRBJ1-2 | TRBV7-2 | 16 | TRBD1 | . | TGTGCCAGCAGCTTAACTCGGGACAGTTTAGTTATGGGCTACACCTTC | CASSLTRDSLVMGYTF
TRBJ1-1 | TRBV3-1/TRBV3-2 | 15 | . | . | TGTGCCAGCAGCTTACGGGAAGACATGAACACTGAAGCTTTCTTT | CASSLREDMNTEAFF
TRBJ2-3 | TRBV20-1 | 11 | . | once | TGCAGTGCTGCAGGGGGGACTACGCAGTATTTT | CSAAGGTTQYF
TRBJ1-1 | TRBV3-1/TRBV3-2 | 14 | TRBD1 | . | TGTGCCAGCAGCCAAGGACAGGGTAACACTGAAGCTTTCTTT | CASSQGQGNTEAFF
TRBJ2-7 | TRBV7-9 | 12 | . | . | TGTGCCAGCAGCTTACGGTCCTACGAGCAGTACTTC | CASSLRSYEQYF
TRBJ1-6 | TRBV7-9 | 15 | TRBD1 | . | TGTGCCAGCAGCCCTCCGGGACAGGTCAATTCACCCCTCCACTTT | CASSPPGQVNSPLHF
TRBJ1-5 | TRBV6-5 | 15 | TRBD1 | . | TGTGCCAGCAGTTTACAGGGGAACCCCAATCAGCCCCAGCATTTT | CASSLQGNPNQPQHF
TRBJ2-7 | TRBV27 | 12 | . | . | TGTGCCAGCAGCAAGTACGGTCACGAGCAGTACTTC | CASSKYGHEQYF
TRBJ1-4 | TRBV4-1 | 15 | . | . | TGCGCCAGCAGCCGGAACAGTGCAACTAATGAAAAACTGTTTTTT | CASSRNSATNEKLFF
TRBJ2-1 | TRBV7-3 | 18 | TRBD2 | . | TGTGCCAGCAGCTTAAGGGGGACTAGCGCCACGACTGGGAATGAGCAGTTCTTC | CASSLRGTSATTGNEQFF
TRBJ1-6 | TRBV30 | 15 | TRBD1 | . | TGTGCCTGGAGTGGGTCCAGGGGGCGGAATTCACCCCTCCACTTT | CAWSGSRGRNSPLHF
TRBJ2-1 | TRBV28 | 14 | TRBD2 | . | TGTGCCAGCAGTTTAGCGGGGGTAAACAATGAGCAGTTCTTC | CASSLAGVNNEQFF
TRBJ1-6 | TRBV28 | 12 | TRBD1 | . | TGTGTCACCGGGACAGGGAATTCACCCCTCCACTTT | CVTGTGNSPLHF
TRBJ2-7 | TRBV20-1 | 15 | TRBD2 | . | TGCAGTGCTAGTAAGGTTACTAGCGGGAGATACGAGCAGTACTTC | CSASKVTSGRYEQYF
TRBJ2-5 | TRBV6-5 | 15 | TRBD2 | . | TGTGCCAGCGAAGGAGCGGGAGAGTCGCGAGAGACCCAGTACTTC | CASEGAGESRETQYF
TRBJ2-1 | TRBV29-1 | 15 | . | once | TGCAGCGTTGAAGAGAGGAATAGACCGGGGGACGAGCAGTTCTTC | CSVEERNRPGDEQFF
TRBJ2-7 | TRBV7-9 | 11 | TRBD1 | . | TGTGCCAGCAGCTCTTACAGGGGGCAGTACTTC | CASSSYRGQYF
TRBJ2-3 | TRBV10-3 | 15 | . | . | TGTGCCATCAGTGAGTCGACTCCGGGTTCAGATACGCAGTATTTT | CAISESTPGSDTQYF
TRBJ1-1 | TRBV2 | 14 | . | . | TGTGCCAGCAGTCCGAGGGCGGGGAACACTGAAGCTTTCTTT | CASSPRAGNTEAFF
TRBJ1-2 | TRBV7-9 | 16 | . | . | TGTGCCAGCATCGCTGCTGGGAGCCCTACTAACTATGGCTACACCTTC | CASIAAGSPTNYGYTF
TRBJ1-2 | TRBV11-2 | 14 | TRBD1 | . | TGTGCCAGCTCCCCCGGATCAAGGACAGGTGGCTACACCTTC | CASSPGSRTGGYTF
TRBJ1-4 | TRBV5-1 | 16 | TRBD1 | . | TGCGCCAGCAGCGGGACGCCGGGACAGCCGAATGAAAAACTGTTTTTT | CASSGTPGQPNEKLFF
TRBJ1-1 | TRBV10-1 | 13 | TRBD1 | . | TGCGCCAGCAGCCTATACAGGGGTGACGAAGCTTTCTTT | CASSLYRGDEAFF
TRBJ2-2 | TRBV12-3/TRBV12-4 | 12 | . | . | TGTGCCAGCAGAACATACCCCGGGGAGCTGTTTTTT | CASRTYPGELFF
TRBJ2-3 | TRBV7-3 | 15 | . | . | TGTGCCAGCAGCAGGGCCGGGGAAGGCACAGATACGCAGTATTTT | CASSRAGEGTDTQYF
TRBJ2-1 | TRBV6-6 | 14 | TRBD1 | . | TGTGCCAGCAGTCCCCGGACAGGGCAAGGGGAGCAGTTCTTC | CASSPRTGQGEQFF
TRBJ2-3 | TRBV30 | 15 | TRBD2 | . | TGTGCCTGGAGTGTAGCGGGGGGCCGGACAGATACGCAGTATTTT | CAWSVAGGRTDTQYF
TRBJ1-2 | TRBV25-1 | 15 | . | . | TGTGCCAGCAGTGAAGACGGGGTGGCCCGTTATGGCTACACCTTC | CASSEDGVARYGYTF
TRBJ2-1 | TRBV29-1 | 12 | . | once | TGCAGCGCTGAGCCAGGGGACAATGAGCAGTTCTTC | CSAEPGDNEQFF
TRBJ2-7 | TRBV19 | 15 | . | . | TGTGCCAGTAGTTTGAGACAGGACGGCCCCTACGAGCAGTACTTC | CASSLRQDGPYEQYF
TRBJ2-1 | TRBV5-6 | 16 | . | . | TGTGCCAGCAGCTCCTCTGACTTCAGCTCCTACAATGAGCAGTTCTTC | CASSSSDFSSYNEQFF
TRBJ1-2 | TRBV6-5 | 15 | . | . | TGTGCCAGCAGCCACCAAGAAAACAGAAACTATGGCTACACCTTC | CASSHQENRNYGYTF
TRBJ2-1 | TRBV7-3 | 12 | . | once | TGTGCCAGCAGCCCCCCTAGTGGGTCGGTCTTCTTC | CASSPPSGSVFF
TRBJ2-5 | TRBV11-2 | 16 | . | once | TGTGCCAGCAGTCGGGATCTAGTCGATGGAGGCGAGACCCAGTACTTC | CASSRDLVDGGETQYF
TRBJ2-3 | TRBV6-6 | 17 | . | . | TGTGCCAGCAGTCCAAGAAGGAGGGGCGGGGGCACAGATACGCAGTATTTT | CASSPRRRGGGTDTQYF
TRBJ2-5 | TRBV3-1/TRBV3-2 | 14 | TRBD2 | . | TGTGCCAGCAGCCGTAGCGGGGCCCAAGAGACCCAGTACTTC | CASSRSGAQETQYF
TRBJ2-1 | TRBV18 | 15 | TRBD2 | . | TGTGCCAGCTCACCGGGACTAGCGGGAGTAGGTGAGCAGTTCTTC | CASSPGLAGVGEQFF
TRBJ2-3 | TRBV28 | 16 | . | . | TGTGCCAGCAGTGTCCGGAGGGGATGGTTAACAGATACGCAGTATTTT | CASSVRRGWLTDTQYF
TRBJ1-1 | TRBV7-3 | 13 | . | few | TGTGCCAGCAGCTTAATTCAAAACACTGAAGCTTTCTTT | CASSLIQNTEAFF
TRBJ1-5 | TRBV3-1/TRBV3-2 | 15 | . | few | TGTGCCAGCAGCCAGCAGACAACACCCAATCAGCCCCAGCATTTT | CASSQQTTPNQPQHF
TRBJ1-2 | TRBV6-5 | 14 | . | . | TGTGCCAGCAGTTACCGGGCAGGGAACTATGGCTACACCTTC | CASSYRAGNYGYTF
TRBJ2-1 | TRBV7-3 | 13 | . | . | TGTGCCAGCAGCCTCGGACTATACAATGAGCAGTTCTTC | CASSLGLYNEQFF
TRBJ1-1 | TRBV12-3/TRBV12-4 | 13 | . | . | TGTGCCAGCAGTTTAGTTATGGGCTCTGAAGCTTTCTTT | CASSLVMGSEAFF
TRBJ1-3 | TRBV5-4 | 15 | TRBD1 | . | TGTGCCAGCAGCGCCGGGACAGGGGGCTTCAACACCATATATTTT | CASSAGTGGFNTIYF
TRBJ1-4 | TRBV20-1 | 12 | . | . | TGCAGTGCTAGTGCGGGTAATGAAAAACTGTTTTTT | CSASAGNEKLFF